The 28 T cell receptor beta chains below were found in one sample sequenced in a study of blood T cell repertoires in COVID-19 (TCRdb year 2020). The method was the immunoSEQ multiplex PCR assay. TCRdb stores this immuneACCESS table with in-frame sequences only. Part of the clones is absent; in the studies checked, under half of the shortfall reflects unresolved V genes, and no reason is known for the rest. The sample records approximately 100,000 clones, 92% of which are singletons. The ten largest clones represent around 5.7% of the sample. The sequencing input was peripheral blood. The receptors shown here come from a man between 65 and 79 years old with acute or convalescent COVID-19.

The J gene is TRBJ2-7, the V gene TRBV6-2 or TRBV6-3, with 7 positions matching TRBD2. The CDR3 is 13 residues long. Per the germline V gene, CDR1 is MNHEY and CDR2 is SVGEGT. The trim removed 5 bases at V and 2 bases at J, leaving 3 bases unmatched. CDR3 sequence (DNA): TGTGCCAGCAGTGCGACTAGCCCCTACGAGCAGTACTTC. Amino acid sequence: CASSATSPYEQYF.

The chain has TRBV18 and TRBJ1-4; 8 bases are a match to TRBD1. The CDR3 is 16 amino acids. Germline V gene sequence: CDR1 KGHSH, CDR2 LQKENI. Unmatched junction bases numbered 4, after V lost 4 bases and J lost 0 bases. CDR3 region: CASSLTGGATNEKLFF. Here the CDR3 DNA reads TGTGCCAGCTCACTTACAGGGGGTGCAACTAATGAAAAACTGTTTTTT.

J is TRBJ2-7 and V is TRBV10-2; weak D call: TRBD1 (5 bases). CDR1 and CDR2 from the germline V gene are WSHSY and SAAADI. The CDR3 covers 14 residues. The V and J ends lost 6 bases and 0 bases respectively, with 12 bases between them. CDR3 in DNA: TGCGCCAGCAGCCAATCCGACAGCTCCTACGAGCAGTACTTC. This translates into CASSQSDSSYEQYF.

The chain has TRBV5-1 and TRBJ2-3; 11 bases fit TRBD2. CDR1 and CDR2 from the germline V gene are SGHRS and YFSETQ. This CDR3 region has 17 residues. V lost 8 bases to trimming and J lost 5 bases; unmatched junction nucleotides: 16. CDR3 nucleotide sequence: TGCGCCAGTGCGGATCTCAACCTAGCGGGGGGCGGAGATACGCAGTATTTT. Amino acid sequence: CASADLNLAGGGDTQYF.

The rearrangement links TRBV2 to TRBJ2-3; TRBD2 might be the D (5 bases). CDR1 is SNHLY, CDR2 FYNNEI, per germline. The CDR3 loop spans 13 amino acids. Trimming shortened V by 6 bases and J by 6 bases, and 13 bases separated the two germline ends. CDR3 region: CASRAGVTDTQYF. CDR3 nucleotide sequence: TGTGCCAGCAGGGCCGGGGTCACGGATACGCAGTATTTT.

V gene TRBV18 combines with J gene TRBJ2-2; tentative D call: TRBD2 (5 bases). Deletions cut 0 bases from V and 1 base from J, with 9 bases between. This CDR3 spans 16 amino acids. Per the germline V gene, CDR1 is KGHSH and CDR2 is LQKENI. The CDR3 spells CASSPPRGRNTGELFF. CDR3 sequence (DNA): TGTGCCAGCTCACCACCGAGAGGGAGGAACACCGGGGAGCTGTTTTTT.

The CDR3 sequence: CAWSPNTDTQYF. CDR3 sequence (DNA): TGTGCCTGGAGTCCCAACACAGATACGCAGTATTTT. The rearrangement uses TRBV30 and TRBJ2-3; no definite D call. V dropped 2 bases and J dropped 2 bases, with 5 bases sitting between them. The CDR3 extends over 12 amino acids. Germline V gene lookup returns CDR1 GTSNPN and CDR2 SVGIG (reference sequence).

The V gene is TRBV6-5, the J gene TRBJ2-7; no definite D call. Per germline, CDR1 MNHEY and CDR2 SVGAGI. The CDR3 totals 14 residues. The germline V and J ends were trimmed by 0 bases and 0 bases, with 6 bases remaining between them. CDR3 sequence (DNA): TGTGCCAGCAGTTACTCTTCCATCTCCTACGAGCAGTACTTC. Translating it yields CASSYSSISYEQYF.

The chain uses TRBV5-4 and TRBJ2-1; TRBD2 agrees at 8 bases. The CDR3 covers 15 residues. In germline, CDR1 is SGHNT, CDR2 YYREEE (reference sequence). The J segment lost 3 bases and the V segment lost 4 bases, leaving 6 bases of the junction unmatched. Here the CDR3 DNA reads TGTGCCAGCAGCCTCCCGAGCGGGAGCTACAATGAGCAGTTCTTC. Its translation: CASSLPSGSYNEQFF.

This rearrangement joins TRBV6-5 to TRBJ1-3, with 7 bases matching TRBD1. V was pared by 7 bases and J by 0 bases, with 3 bases of the junction left unmatched. CDR3 size: 14 residues. Germline V gene data show CDR1 as MNHEY and CDR2 as SVGAGI. This CDR3 reads CASTTGSSGNTIYF. For the CDR3, the DNA is TGTGCCAGCACGACAGGGTCCTCTGGAAACACCATATATTTT.

The CDR3 sequence: CASSGNWRDGNTEAFF. The DNA of the CDR3 is TGTGCCAGCAGTGGAAACTGGAGGGACGGGAACACTGAAGCTTTCTTT. This chain uses TRBV25-1 with TRBJ1-1; possibly TRBD1 for D (5 bases). The CDR3 length is 16 residues. V lost 4 bases to trimming and J lost 1 base, with 16 bases between them. Germline lookup yields CDR1 MGHDK and CDR2 SYGVNS.

V and J are TRBV6-5 and TRBJ1-5, with no clear D. Between the trimmed V and J ends, which lost 4 bases and 5 bases, there was a span of 9 bases. CDR3 length: 13 amino acids. Per germline, CDR1 MNHEY and CDR2 SVGAGI. The CDR3 here is CASSSLPYQPQHF. DNA for the CDR3: TGTGCCAGCAGTTCCCTCCCCTATCAGCCCCAGCATTTT.

This clone was seen many times. The rearrangement uses TRBV6-5 and TRBJ1-3; no definite D call. CDR1 and CDR2 (germline): MNHEY, SVGAGI. The CDR3 runs 14 residues. V was clipped by 5 bases and J by 0 bases, with 8 bases between them. The CDR3 is CASSPGVSGNTIYF. The DNA for the CDR3 is TGTGCCAGCAGTCCCGGAGTCTCTGGAAACACCATATATTTT.

The chain's CDR3 is CASSRWTSGSSDTQYF. CDR3 nucleotides: TGTGCCAGCAGCCGCTGGACTAGCGGGAGTTCGGATACGCAGTATTTT. The gene calls are TRBV3-1 (or the pseudogene TRBV3-2) and TRBJ2-3; the match to TRBD2 covers 13 bases. CDR3 length: 16 residues. Germline values: CDR1 LGHDT, CDR2 YNNKEL (reference sequence). J gave up 6 bases and V 4 bases, and 7 bases lay outside the gene matches.

This rearrangement joins TRBV5-1 to TRBJ2-7, with unresolved D. CDR3 length equals 13 residues. The V and J ends lost 4 bases and 0 bases respectively, with 8 bases between them. CDR1 and CDR2 from the germline V gene are SGHRS and YFSETQ. The CDR3 DNA reads TGCGCCAGCAGCCGAGGAGACTCCTACGAGCAGTACTTC. It yields the protein CASSRGDSYEQYF.

This chain joins TRBV5-1 and TRBJ2-1, with 7 nucleotides matching TRBD2. This CDR3 spans 15 amino acids. Germline lookup yields CDR1 SGHRS and CDR2 YFSETQ. V trimming: 0 bases; J trimming: 4 bases; junction bases outside the gene matches: 4. The CDR3 DNA reads TGCGCCAGCAGCTTGGCTCGCGGGGGTTACAATGAGCAGTTCTTC. It encodes CASSLARGGYNEQFF.

A remark on this clone: Sequence at one end of the junction differs from germline and may be a read error. The rearrangement joins TRBV18 to TRBJ2-2; D could derive from TRBD1 or TRBD2 (6 bases each). Germline values: CDR1 KGHSH, CDR2 LQKENI. The CDR3 contains 15 residues. The DNA of the CDR3 is TGTGCCAACTCACCGGGGGCAGGGAACACCGGGGAGCTGTTTTTT. Translation: CANSPGAGNTGELFF. Combining the CDR3 with reference TRBV18 and TRBJ2-2 gives the whole variable domain NAGVMQNPRHLVRRRGQEARLRCSPMKGHSHVYWYRQLPEEGLKFMVYLQKENIIDESGMPKERFSAEFPKEGPSILRIQQVVRGDSAAYFCANSPGAGNTGELFFGEGSRLTVL.

In nucleotides, the CDR3 is TGTGCCAGCAGCCCCCCTAACAGGTTGCACACCGGGGAGCTGTTTTTT. Protein sequence: CASSPPNRLHTGELFF. V is TRBV11-2 and J is TRBJ2-2, with a tentative D call TRBD1 (5 bases). Trimming removed 5 bases from V and 3 bases from J, with 16 bases in between. CDR1 and CDR2 from the germline V gene are SGHAT and FQNNGV. The CDR3 runs 16 residues.

This chain uses TRBV7-6 with TRBJ1-2; 12 nucleotides line up with TRBD1. Germline values: CDR1 SGHVS, CDR2 FNYEAQ. V trimming: 3 bases; J trimming: 7 bases; junction bases outside the gene matches: 12. The CDR3 contains 17 residues. The CDR3 spells CASSLMTGTGGFSGYTF. The DNA for the CDR3 is TGTGCCAGCAGCTTGATGACCGGGACAGGGGGCTTCTCTGGCTACACCTTC.

The rearrangement uses TRBV11-2 and TRBJ1-1, with a weak D call TRBD1 (6 bases). The length of the CDR3 is 15 residues. The germline gives CDR1 SGHAT, CDR2 FQNNGV. V was cut by 3 bases and J by 0 bases, with 11 bases left in between. The CDR3 coding sequence is TGTGCCAGCAGCTTCGACAGGAATTTGAACACTGAAGCTTTCTTT. It codes for CASSFDRNLNTEAFF.

This chain joins TRBV4-2 and TRBJ1-3; D gene ambiguous. The CDR3 is made up of 16 amino acids. With 3 bases removed from V and 0 bases from J, the gap between germline ends came to 12 bases. Germline V CDR1 and CDR2: LGHNA, YNFKEQ. The CDR3 protein is CASSQSAGSSGNTIYF. CDR3 sequence (DNA): TGTGCCAGCAGCCAGTCAGCGGGGAGCTCTGGAAACACCATATATTTT.

The genes are TRBV9 and TRBJ2-1, with D unclear. CDR1 and CDR2 from the germline V gene are SGDLS and YYNGEE. V was pared by 3 bases and J by 2 bases, with 6 bases between. This CDR3 is built from 13 residues. DNA of the CDR3: TGTGCCAGCAGCGGGAGCACCTACAATGAGCAGTTCTTC. This codes for CASSGSTYNEQFF.

V usage is TRBV6-1 and J usage is TRBJ2-3, with TRBD2 matching 8 bases. This CDR3 has 16 residues. V shed 3 bases, J shed 4 bases, and the junction held 9 bases outside the gene matches. Germline CDR1 MNHNS, CDR2 SASEGT. CDR3: CASSELAGLAPDTQYF. CDR3 DNA: TGTGCCAGCAGTGAGTTAGCGGGATTAGCCCCAGATACGCAGTATTTT.

To note about this clone: The same CDR3 can be traced to other DNA sequences in this sample. The CDR3 is CASSRRRENTGEQYF. The CDR3 DNA is TGCGCCAGCAGCCGCCGTCGGGAGAATACGGGCGAGCAGTACTTC. The genes are TRBV4-1 and TRBJ2-7, with D possibly matching TRBD2 (6 bases). Germline V gene data show CDR1 as MGHRA and CDR2 as YSYEKL. The V gene lost 4 bases and the J gene lost 6 bases, with 19 bases spanning the gap. The CDR3 is 15 amino acids.

The chain uses TRBV29-1 and TRBJ2-1, with 11 bases that match TRBD1. V lost 6 bases, J lost 3 bases, and 7 bases stayed unmatched. Looked up from germline, CDR1 is SQVTM and CDR2 is ANQGSEA. The CDR3 contains 15 residues. The CDR3 reads CSVVPGTGGYNEQFF. CDR3 nucleotides: TGCAGCGTAGTACCCGGGACAGGGGGCTACAATGAGCAGTTCTTC.

The rearrangement links TRBV20-1 to TRBJ2-7; D is ambiguous. The CDR3 length is 11 residues. V was shortened by 5 bases and J by 6 bases, with 11 bases between the two germline ends. The V gene's germline CDR1 is DFQATT and CDR2 SNEGSKA (reference sequence). CDR3 amino acids: CSALLGREQYF. Here the CDR3 DNA reads TGCAGTGCTCTTCTCGGTCGCGAGCAGTACTTC.

The chain couples TRBV6-5 to TRBJ2-5; 8 bases line up with TRBD1. With V trimmed by 6 bases and J by 5 bases, 5 bases remained unmatched. Per germline, CDR1 MNHEY and CDR2 SVGAGI. The CDR3 runs to 13 residues. The CDR3: CASSLTGVETQYF. The DNA for the CDR3 is TGTGCCAGCAGCCTGACAGGGGTCGAGACCCAGTACTTC.

The rearrangement links TRBV6-5 to TRBJ2-6; perhaps TRBD2 as D (6 bases). Trimming took off 0 bases at V and 2 bases at J, with 8 bases between the two ends. CDR3 length: 16 residues. The germline V gene has CDR1 MNHEY and CDR2 SVGAGI. CDR3 in DNA: TGTGCCAGCAGTTACTCGGAGGGAACTGGGGCCAACGTCCTGACTTTC. Encoded protein: CASSYSEGTGANVLTF.